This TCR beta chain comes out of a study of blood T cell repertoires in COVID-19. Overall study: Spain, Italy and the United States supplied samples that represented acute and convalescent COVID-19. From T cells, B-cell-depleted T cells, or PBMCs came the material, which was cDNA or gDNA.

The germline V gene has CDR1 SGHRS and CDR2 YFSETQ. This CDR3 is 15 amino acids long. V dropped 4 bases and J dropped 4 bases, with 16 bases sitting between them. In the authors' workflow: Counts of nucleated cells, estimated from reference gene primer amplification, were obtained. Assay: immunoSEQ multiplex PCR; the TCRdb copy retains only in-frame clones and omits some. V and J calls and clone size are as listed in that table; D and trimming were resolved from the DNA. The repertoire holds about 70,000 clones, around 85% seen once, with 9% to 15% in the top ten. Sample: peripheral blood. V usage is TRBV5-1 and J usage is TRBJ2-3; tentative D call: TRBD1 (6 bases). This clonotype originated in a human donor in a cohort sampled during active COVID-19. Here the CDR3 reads CASSPEMGHPDTQYF. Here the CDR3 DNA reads TGCGCCAGCAGCCCCGAGATGGGACACCCAGATACGCAGTATTTT.